The 19 T cell receptor beta chains listed next were all sequenced from one sample in a study of blood T cell repertoires in COVID-19. The assay was immunoSEQ multiplex PCR, and TCRdb's table has in-frame clones only and misses some. This sample carries fewer than 200,000 clones, approximately 80% of them seen once, and the ten largest clones take roughly 12%. The sequenced sample was peripheral blood. The receptors shown here come from a woman aged 80 or over with COVID-19, enrolled during active disease.

This clone appeared once. The chain has TRBV4-1 and TRBJ1-1, with 9 bases fitting TRBD1. The ends lost 4 bases at V and 6 bases at J; junction bases unmatched: 6. The length of the CDR3 is 14 residues. The germline V gene encodes CDR1 MGHRA and CDR2 YSYEKL. The CDR3 DNA follows: TGCGCCAGCAGCCTTGTCGGACAGGGGCCTGAAGCTTTCTTT. Its protein product is CASSLVGQGPEAFF.

This chain joins TRBV4-3 and TRBJ2-3; D is possibly TRBD2 (7 bases). CDR3 size: 18 residues. Trimming shortened V by 1 base and J by 0 bases, and 17 bases separated the two germline ends. Per the germline V gene, CDR1 is LGHNA and CDR2 is YSLEER. This CDR3 reads CASSQAPTGGPSTDTQYF. As DNA, the CDR3 is TGCGCCAGCAGCCAAGCCCCAACGGGGGGCCCTAGCACAGATACGCAGTATTTT.

The chain uses TRBV19 and TRBJ2-7; D gene ambiguous. CDR1 LNHDA and CDR2 SQIVND come from the germline V gene (reference sequence). This CDR3 spans 14 amino acids. The V and J ends lost 7 bases and 0 bases respectively, with 13 bases between them. The chain's CDR3 is CASTPSYFSYEQYF. CDR3 nucleotides: TGTGCCAGTACCCCTTCTTATTTCTCCTACGAGCAGTACTTC. The full variable domain, in which reference TRBV19 and TRBJ2-7 provide the parts outside the CDR3, is DGGITQSPKYLFRKEGQNVTLSCEQNLNHDAMYWYRQDPGQGLRLIYYSQIVNDFQKGDIAEGYSVSREKKESFPLTVTSAQKNPTAFYLCASTPSYFSYEQYFGPGTRLTVT.

This chain connects TRBV24-1 to TRBJ2-3; no firm D call. Deletions cut 3 bases from V and 6 bases from J, with 15 bases between. Germline CDR1 reads KGHDR; CDR2 reads SFDVKD. This CDR3 contains 15 residues. CDR3 nucleotides: TGTGCCACCAGTGATAACAGTGAAATTGAGGATACGCAGTATTTT. Its protein is CATSDNSEIEDTQYF.

The rearrangement uses TRBV7-2 and TRBJ2-7; D not certain. The CDR3 covers 14 residues. Germline values: CDR1 SGHTA, CDR2 FQGNSA. The germline V and J ends were trimmed by 3 bases and 0 bases, with 9 bases remaining between them. The CDR3 region is CASSFDQVSYEQYF. CDR3 bases: TGTGCCAGCAGCTTTGACCAGGTCTCCTACGAGCAGTACTTC.

CDR3 DNA sequence: TGTGCCAGCAGCCCCGGGACAGGGACCTACACCTTC. Amino acid sequence: CASSPGTGTYTF. The chain combines TRBV12-3 or TRBV12-4 with TRBJ1-2, with 9 bases matching TRBD1. J gave up 10 bases and V 6 bases, and 6 bases lay outside the gene matches. The CDR3 consists of 12 residues.

The chain has TRBV2 and TRBJ1-2; TRBD1 matches 10 bases. The CDR3 has 12 amino acids. V was clipped by 9 bases and J by 8 bases; unmatched bases: 6. CDR1 is SNHLY and CDR2 is FYNNEI in the germline V gene. For the CDR3, the DNA is TGTGCCAGTGGGGGGACAGGGGACGGCTACACCTTC. Its protein product is CASGGTGDGYTF.

This clone was counted a few times. The genes are TRBV19 and TRBJ2-3; TRBD2 might be the D (6 bases). Between the trimmed V and J ends, which lost 1 base and 10 bases, there was a span of 12 bases. From germline, CDR1 is LNHDA and CDR2 SQIVND (reference sequence). This CDR3 has 13 residues. CDR3 coding DNA: TGTGCCAGTAGTATAGGGCCCGGAGGGTCGCAGTATTTT. Translation: CASSIGPGGSQYF.

The chain joins TRBV5-1 to TRBJ2-5, with 7 bases fitting TRBD2. CDR1 and CDR2 from the germline V gene are SGHRS and YFSETQ. V dropped 1 base and J dropped 4; count of bases not matched to a gene: 10. CDR3 length: 16 amino acids. CDR3 coding DNA: TGCGCCAGCAGCTTGAATCAGGTTGGACTAGGAGAGACCCAGTACTTC. Amino acid sequence: CASSLNQVGLGETQYF.

V gene TRBV19 combines with J gene TRBJ2-1; 10 nucleotides agree with TRBD2. This CDR3 contains 17 residues. Trimming removed 1 base from V and 4 bases from J; junction bases left unmatched: 7. The V gene's germline CDR1 is LNHDA and CDR2 SQIVND (reference sequence). CDR3 nucleotides: TGTGCCAGTAGTATAGGTGGTAGCGGGAGGTGGTACAATGAGCAGTTCTTC. This translates into CASSIGGSGRWYNEQFF.

This clone was found a few times. The rearrangement links TRBV11-3 to TRBJ1-1, with D perhaps TRBD1 (6 bases). Looked up from germline, CDR1 is SGHNT and CDR2 is YENEEA. Trimming shortened V by 5 bases and J by 5 bases, and 15 bases separated the two germline ends. The CDR3 covers 14 residues. CDR3 sequence: CASSGGPLGTEAFF. The CDR3 DNA is TGTGCCAGCAGCGGGGGCCCCCTGGGGACTGAAGCTTTCTTT.

The chain couples TRBV6-5 to TRBJ2-7, with D maybe TRBD1 (6 bases). Trimming stripped 6 bases from V and 3 bases from J, with 15 bases between. This CDR3 region has 14 residues. The germline gives CDR1 MNHEY, CDR2 SVGAGI. CDR3: CASSGRTAGYEQYF. DNA of the CDR3: TGTGCCAGCAGCGGACGGACAGCCGGCTACGAGCAGTACTTC.

This clone was picked up a small number of times. The V call is TRBV2, the J call TRBJ2-7; TRBD1 agrees at 9 bases. The CDR3 extends over 14 amino acids. Unmatched junction bases numbered 5, after V lost 5 bases and J lost 3 bases. In germline, CDR1 is SNHLY, CDR2 FYNNEI. This CDR3 reads CASSTRTGDYEQYF. The CDR3 nucleotides are TGTGCCAGCAGTACACGGACAGGGGACTACGAGCAGTACTTC.

This chain uses TRBV7-9 with TRBJ2-7; D perhaps matches TRBD1 (6 bases). V was shortened by 0 bases and J by 3 bases, with 12 bases between the two germline ends. The CDR3 sequence is 15 residues long. Germline assignment: CDR1 SEHNR and CDR2 FQNEAQ (reference sequence). CDR3 sequence (DNA): TGTGCCAGCAGCTTAGCGGGGGCTACCCGCTACGAGCAGTACTTC. Translated: CASSLAGATRYEQYF.

The rearrangement joins TRBV27 to TRBJ1-2; D not resolved. V lost 6 bases, J lost 2 bases, and 13 bases lay in between. The CDR3 is made up of 14 amino acids. Germline V lookup: CDR1 MNHEY, CDR2 SMNVEV (reference sequence). The DNA of the CDR3 is TGTGCCAGCAGGCCAGCGATAGTAAACTATGGCTACACCTTC. It is translated as CASRPAIVNYGYTF.

The chain couples TRBV7-9 to TRBJ2-4, with 7 bases that match TRBD1. The CDR3 totals 15 residues. After removal of 5 bases from V and 0 bases from J, the junction contained 4 bases not matched to a gene. CDR1 SEHNR and CDR2 FQNEAQ come from the germline V gene (reference sequence). CDR3 in DNA: TGTGCCAGCAGCCCGGGACAGATAGCCAAAAACATTCAGTACTTC. Translated: CASSPGQIAKNIQYF.

The rearrangement uses TRBV18 and TRBJ2-1, with 10 bases identical to TRBD1. This CDR3 contains 15 residues. V was clipped by 4 bases and J by 2 bases; unmatched bases: 2. CDR1 KGHSH and CDR2 LQKENI come from the germline V gene. The CDR3 bases are TGTGCCAGCTCACTTGGACAGGGGGCCTACAATGAGCAGTTCTTC. Translating gives CASSLGQGAYNEQFF.

The chain has TRBV19 and TRBJ2-4, with 7 nucleotides matching TRBD2. The germline gives CDR1 LNHDA, CDR2 SQIVND (reference sequence). The CDR3 spans 16 residues. The J segment lost 3 bases and the V segment lost 9 bases, leaving 14 bases of the junction unmatched. The CDR3 DNA is TGTGCCAGCGCTTCGGGGGGTCAGGGTATCAAAAACATTCAGTACTTC. Translated: CASASGGQGIKNIQYF.

The rearrangement uses TRBV3-1 (or the pseudogene TRBV3-2) and TRBJ2-1; 14 nucleotides align to TRBD2. This CDR3 contains 16 residues. Germline V gene data show CDR1 as LGHDT and CDR2 as YNNKEL (reference sequence). V lost 1 base to trimming and J lost 9 bases; unmatched junction nucleotides: 5. The CDR3 sequence is CASSQVGTSGGSEQFF. The CDR3 coding sequence is TGTGCCAGCAGCCAAGTGGGGACTAGCGGGGGATCTGAGCAGTTCTTC.